Listed below are T cell receptor beta chains from one sample, sequenced in a study of cytomegalovirus exposure and HLA in healthy donors. The protocol was immunoSEQ multiplex PCR, while the TCRdb copy is restricted to in-frame clones and leaves out a portion. The sample carries over 75,000 clones, around 71% recorded once. What was sequenced was PBMCs. The receptors originated from a man aged 25 to 40 in good health and CMV-seronegative. The CDR3 runs from the conserved cysteine through the conserved F or W. The D gene is left open where the match is weak. Size is stated for part of the rows, as once, few or many counts, or as a class when the clone is expanded.

>TRBD1|few|TRBV6-5|TRBJ2-7
CASRPDRGRSYEQYF
TGTGCCAGCAGGCCGGACAGGGGCCGCAGCTACGAGCAGTACTTC
>.|few|TRBV29-1|TRBJ1-4
CSVVYQGFTNEKLFF
TGCAGCGTCGTCTACCAGGGTTTCACTAATGAAAAACTGTTTTTT
>TRBD1|.|TRBV5-4|TRBJ1-6
CASSEGQGANSPLHF
TGTGCCAGCAGCGAGGGACAGGGGGCGAATTCACCCCTCCACTTT
>.|.|TRBV6-5|TRBJ2-3
CASSSPRDTQYF
TGTGCCAGCAGTTCCCCCAGGGATACGCAGTATTTT
>.|few|TRBV5-1|TRBJ2-7
CASSTSMPSYEQYF
TGCGCCAGCAGCACCTCTATGCCGTCCTACGAGCAGTACTTC
>.|.|TRBV19|TRBJ2-3
CASSWAPPDTQYF
TGTGCCAGTAGTTGGGCTCCGCCAGATACGCAGTATTTT
>.|few|TRBV5-1|TRBJ1-3
CASSLGQISGNTIYF
TGCGCCAGCAGCTTGGGTCAGATCTCTGGAAACACCATATATTTT
>.|.|TRBV7-8|TRBJ2-5
CASSLGVTEETQYF
TGTGCCAGCAGCCTAGGGGTTACAGAAGAGACCCAGTACTTC
>.|.|TRBV19|TRBJ2-1
CASSMRGPEQFF
TGTGCCAGTAGTATGCGGGGCCCTGAGCAGTTCTTC
>TRBD1|.|TRBV7-2|TRBJ2-5
CASSLVGGQGGTQYF
TGTGCCAGCAGCTTAGTGGGTGGACAGGGAGGGACCCAGTACTTC
>.|.|TRBV30|TRBJ1-1
CAWIVNRGGNTEAFF
TGTGCCTGGATAGTGAATCGGGGGGGCAACACTGAAGCTTTCTTT
>TRBD1|.|TRBV2|TRBJ1-1
CASTLQGADTEAFF
TGTGCCAGCACCCTACAGGGGGCCGACACTGAAGCTTTCTTT
>.|.|TRBV7-7|TRBJ1-1
CASSLQLNTEAFF
TGTGCCAGCAGCTTACAGTTGAACACTGAAGCTTTCTTT
>TRBD2|.|TRBV13|TRBJ2-3
CASSLFLAGGTDTQYF
TGTGCCAGCAGCTTGTTCCTAGCGGGGGGCACAGATACGCAGTATTTT
>.|.|TRBV14|TRBJ1-1
CASSQADWNRHTEAFF
TGTGCCAGCAGCCAAGCCGACTGGAATCGGCACACTGAAGCTTTCTTT
>TRBD1|once|TRBV6-5|TRBJ2-5
CASRPTGGAETQYF
TGTGCCAGCAGGCCCACAGGGGGCGCGGAGACCCAGTACTTC
>TRBD1|.|TRBV4-1|TRBJ2-1
CASSQFRTGGYEQFF
TGCGCCAGCAGCCAATTCCGGACAGGGGGCTATGAGCAGTTCTTC
>.|few|TRBV5-4|TRBJ2-7
CASSSGVSYYEQYF
TGTGCCAGCTCATCCGGGGTGTCTTACTACGAGCAGTACTTC
>.|once|TRBV5-6|TRBJ1-6
CASSLTQQNSPLHF
TGTGCCAGCAGCTTGACACAGCAAAATTCACCCCTCCACTTT
>.|.|TRBV4-3|TRBJ2-3
CASSQVSGGVGDTQYF
TGCGCCAGCAGCCAAGTCTCGGGCGGGGTGGGAGATACGCAGTATTTT
>TRBD1|once|TRBV30|TRBJ1-1
CAWMDRGWRTEAFF
TGTGCCTGGATGGACAGGGGGTGGCGAACTGAAGCTTTCTTT
>TRBD2|few|TRBV6-6|TRBJ2-1
CASSYVPGGDEQFF
TGTGCCAGCAGTTACGTGCCGGGAGGGGATGAGCAGTTCTTC
>.|few|TRBV28|TRBJ2-2
CASSYGQENTGELFF
TGTGCCAGCAGTTATGGACAAGAAAACACCGGGGAGCTGTTTTTT
>TRBD1|.|TRBV11-2|TRBJ2-7
CASSSTGGRYEQYF
TGTGCCAGCAGTTCTACAGGGGGGAGGTACGAGCAGTACTTC
>TRBD2|.|TRBV6-5|TRBJ2-7
CASSAGGKDEQYF
TGTGCCAGTTCAGCGGGGGGGAAGGACGAGCAGTACTTC
>TRBD1|few|TRBV2|TRBJ1-2
CASSASGTEGYTF
TGTGCCAGCAGCGCGTCCGGGACAGAAGGCTACACCTTC
>TRBD2|.|TRBV7-2|TRBJ2-7
CASSLSGTSSYEQYF
TGTGCCAGCAGTCTCAGCGGGACCAGCTCCTACGAGCAGTACTTC
>TRBD2|.|TRBV27|TRBJ2-1
CASSLLAGGRGNEQFF
TGTGCCAGCAGCCTTCTAGCGGGAGGAAGAGGCAATGAGCAGTTCTTC
>.|.|TRBV19|TRBJ1-2
CASSLSAGGYTF
TGTGCCAGTAGTCTTTCGGCAGGGGGCTACACCTTC
>.|.|TRBV12-5|TRBJ1-6
CASGLSGGRDSPLHF
TGTGCTAGTGGTTTGAGCGGGGGGCGCGATTCACCCCTCCACTTT
>.|few|TRBV27|TRBJ2-2
CASSLHRSTGELFF
TGTGCCAGCAGTCTTCACAGGAGCACCGGGGAGCTGTTTTTT
>TRBD2|.|TRBV5-4|TRBJ2-5
CASSPEPGLAEETQYF
TGTGCCAGCAGCCCAGAACCGGGACTAGCGGAAGAGACCCAGTACTTC
>.|.|TRBV28|TRBJ1-1
CASSAPGGNTEAFF
TGTGCCAGCAGTGCTCCGGGGGGGAACACTGAAGCTTTCTTT
>TRBD1|.|TRBV14|TRBJ1-1
CASSQDPGTGGLIWMNTEAFF
TGTGCCAGCAGCCAAGATCCCGGGACAGGGGGATTGATCTGGATGAACACTGAAGCTTTCTTT
>TRBD1|.|TRBV28|TRBJ1-1
CASSWDSTSGAFF
TGTGCCAGCAGTTGGGACAGCACATCGGGGGCTTTCTTT
>TRBD2|.|TRBV6-1|TRBJ2-3
CASSEAGVGTDTQYF
TGTGCCAGCAGCGAAGCGGGAGTTGGTACAGATACGCAGTATTTT
>.|.|TRBV15|TRBJ1-5
CATSPPGQGNQPQHF
TGTGCCACCAGTCCCCCAGGGCAGGGCAATCAGCCCCAGCATTTT
>.|few|TRBV4-2|TRBJ1-3
CASSQEGGTRNTIYF
TGTGCCAGCAGCCAAGAGGGAGGGACTAGGAACACCATATATTTT
>.|.|TRBV7-2|TRBJ1-5
CASSPPGRLSQPQHF
TGTGCCAGCAGCCCACCGGGAAGATTAAGTCAGCCCCAGCATTTT
>.|.|TRBV6-5|TRBJ2-7
CASSRLTGGPYEQYF
TGTGCCAGCAGCCGATTGACAGGTGGCCCCTACGAGCAGTACTTC
>TRBD1|few|TRBV2|TRBJ1-5
CASQTGNGNQPQHF
TGTGCCAGCCAGACAGGGAACGGCAATCAGCCCCAGCATTTT
>.|.|TRBV19|TRBJ1-1
CASSIVGGATEAFF
TGTGCCAGTAGTATAGTGGGGGGGGCCACTGAAGCTTTCTTT
>TRBD1|.|TRBV18|TRBJ2-7
CASSPGTESYEQYF
TGTGCCAGCTCACCGGGGACAGAGTCCTACGAGCAGTACTTC
>.|.|TRBV12-5|TRBJ2-3
CASGFTSGTREGDTQYF
TGTGCTAGTGGTTTTACCTCCGGGACACGTGAGGGAGATACGCAGTATTTT
>.|.|TRBV5-5|TRBJ1-1
CASSSYGVNTEAFF
TGTGCCAGCAGCTCGTACGGGGTGAACACTGAAGCTTTCTTT
>.|.|TRBV27|TRBJ2-7
CASSLNRYYEQYF
TGTGCCAGCAGTTTAAACAGGTACTACGAGCAGTACTTC
>.|.|TRBV27|TRBJ2-1
CASSSIASQNNNEQFF
TGTGCCAGCAGTTCCATAGCGAGTCAAAACAACAATGAGCAGTTCTTC
>TRBD1|.|TRBV25-1|TRBJ2-3
CASRLQGDTQYF
TGTGCCAGCAGATTACAGGGGGATACGCAGTATTTT
>TRBD1|.|TRBV4-1|TRBJ1-5
CASSSPGQKVQPQHF
TGCGCCAGCAGCTCCCCGGGACAGAAAGTTCAGCCCCAGCATTTT
>TRBD1|.|TRBV6-5|TRBJ1-1
CASSYLPGQGNTEAFF
TGTGCCAGCAGTTACTTACCGGGACAGGGGAACACTGAAGCTTTCTTT
>TRBD2|.|TRBV14|TRBJ2-5
CASSQGHAGRKETQYF
TGTGCCAGCAGCCAAGGACATGCCGGGAGGAAGGAGACCCAGTACTTC
>TRBD1|.|TRBV28|TRBJ1-5
CASSLPYRGYQPQHF
TGTGCCAGCAGTTTACCCTACAGGGGGTATCAGCCCCAGCATTTT
>.|.|TRBV27|TRBJ2-7
CASSSLGSSYEQYF
TGTGCCAGCAGTTCACTAGGGAGCTCCTACGAGCAGTACTTC